This passage covers 14 T cell receptor beta chains from one sample sequenced in a study of response to subunit inactivated influenza vaccine. TCRdb itself ran the RT-PCR reads through MiXCR, one entry per CDR3 protein. The data contain about 160,000 distinct CDR3 sequences, roughly 11% of them singletons. The sample here was non-naive T cells sorted from PBMCs, taken around seven weeks after vaccination. The origin of the receptors is a man aged 45 to 65 who received an inactivated influenza vaccine.

This clonotype was observed a handful of times. The chain has TRBV7-9 and TRBJ1-3; D ambiguous. Per germline, CDR1 SEHNR and CDR2 FQNEAQ (reference sequence). This CDR3 contains 15 residues. V lost 5 bases to trimming and J lost 4 bases, with 15 bases between them. CDR3 residues: CASSASGGLGNTIYF. CDR3 nucleotide sequence: TGTGCCAGCAGCGCCTCGGGCGGGCTCGGAAACACCATATATTTT.

This clonotype was detected ten times or more. The gene calls are TRBV7-2 and TRBJ1-2; D might be TRBD1 (5 bases). This CDR3 has 15 amino acids. The V and J ends lost 5 bases and 4 bases respectively, with 17 bases between them. Germline V gene data show CDR1 as SGHTA and CDR2 as FQGNSA. Here the CDR3 DNA reads TGTGCCAGCAGCGTTGGGGGGGGAACGCTCTATGGCTACACCTTC. Protein sequence: CASSVGGGTLYGYTF.

V usage is TRBV6-1 and J usage is TRBJ2-2; 9 bases agree with TRBD1. The CDR3 totals 17 residues. Germline CDR1 reads MNHNS; CDR2 reads SASEGT. V was pared by 6 bases and J by 1 base, with 9 bases of the junction left unmatched. CDR3 region: CASSRDQTGGNTGELFF. The CDR3, as DNA: TGTGCCAGCAGCCGTGATCAGACAGGGGGGAACACCGGGGAGCTGTTTTTT.

This clonotype was found a few times. This chain joins TRBV7-2 and TRBJ2-3; D is ambiguous. Germline V gene lookup returns CDR1 SGHTA and CDR2 FQGNSA. Trimming left V 6 bases short and J 2 bases short, with 9 bases between. This CDR3 spans 13 amino acids. DNA of the CDR3: TGTGCCAGCAGTCCGCAATCCACAGATACGCAGTATTTT. Its translation: CASSPQSTDTQYF.

The chain uses TRBV7-9 and TRBJ2-1; D remains ambiguous. V shed 4 bases and J shed 8 bases, with 15 bases lying between them. Germline assignment: CDR1 SEHNR and CDR2 FQNEAQ (reference sequence). The CDR3 covers 14 residues. The CDR3 reads CASSWPRSPYEQFF. CDR3 sequence (DNA): TGTGCCAGCAGCTGGCCCAGGAGCCCGTATGAGCAGTTCTTC.

The chain combines TRBV2 with TRBJ1-5; D remains ambiguous. The germline V and J ends were trimmed by 2 bases and 6 bases, with 11 bases remaining between them. The length of the CDR3 is 14 residues. The germline CDR1 and CDR2 sequences are SNHLY and FYNNEI. CDR3 in amino acids: CASSERAVGQPQHF. Written as DNA, the CDR3 is TGTGCCAGCAGTGAAAGGGCAGTTGGTCAGCCCCAGCATTTT.

This clonotype was picked up a small number of times. The V and J genes are TRBV10-3 and TRBJ2-3; TRBD2 is a possible D gene (6 bases). CDR1 and CDR2 (germline): ENHRY, SYGVKD. The CDR3 is 15 amino acids. The germline V and J ends were trimmed by 5 bases and 5 bases, with 17 bases remaining between them. The CDR3 nucleotides are TGTGCCATCAGTCAGGCGACGGGAGTTGGAGATACGCAGTATTTT. Translation gives CAISQATGVGDTQYF.

V usage is TRBV20-1 and J usage is TRBJ2-3; 11 nucleotides match TRBD1. Trimming at V came to 6 bases and at J to 4 bases, leaving 6 bases not matched to a gene. CDR3 length: 14 amino acids. Germline V lookup: CDR1 DFQATT, CDR2 SNEGSKA (reference sequence). In nucleotides, the CDR3 is TGCAGTGCCACCGGGACAGGGGGACCAGATACGCAGTATTTT. Its translation: CSATGTGGPDTQYF.

The chain recombines TRBV20-1 with TRBJ1-1; D gene uncertain. The CDR3 extends over 17 amino acids. The V gene lost 1 base and the J gene lost 1 base, with 19 bases spanning the gap. Germline-derived CDR1 and CDR2 are DFQATT and SNEGSKA (reference sequence). The CDR3 is CSARVNFRGRRNTEAFF. CDR3 nucleotide sequence: TGCAGTGCTAGAGTAAATTTCCGTGGCCGGAGGAACACTGAAGCTTTCTTT.

This clonotype was counted a single time. The chain couples TRBV25-1 to TRBJ1-3; D gene ambiguous. With 3 bases removed from V and 0 bases from J, the gap between germline ends came to 3 bases. This CDR3 is built from 13 residues. Germline values: CDR1 MGHDK, CDR2 SYGVNS. CDR3 region: CASSDYSGNTIYF. CDR3 DNA: TGTGCCAGCAGTGATTACTCTGGAAACACCATATATTTT.

In this sample, this clonotype turned up many times. V gene TRBV11-2 combines with J gene TRBJ1-1; no definite D call. The germline V gene has CDR1 SGHAT and CDR2 FQNNGV. The CDR3 consists of 14 residues. The V and J ends lost 5 bases and 5 bases respectively, with 15 bases between them. CDR3 in amino acids: CASSTSWGSTEAFF. The CDR3 nucleotides are TGTGCCAGCAGCACATCCTGGGGTAGTACTGAAGCTTTCTTT.

The chain combines TRBV15 with TRBJ1-5, with unresolved D. This CDR3 has 15 residues. Looked up from germline, CDR1 is LNHNV and CDR2 is YYDKDF (reference sequence). Trimming removed 0 bases from V and 6 bases from J, with 12 bases in between. The CDR3 region has the DNA TGTGCCACCAGCAGAGAGCAATTGAGAGGTCAGCCCCAGCATTTT. This encodes CATSREQLRGQPQHF.

This CDR3 is CASSLGGLYSNQPQHF. CDR3 coding DNA: TGTGCCAGCAGCTTAGGTGGGCTCTATAGCAATCAGCCCCAGCATTTT. The rearrangement links TRBV13 to TRBJ1-5; the D is unclear. V shed 0 bases and J shed 0 bases, with 9 bases lying between them. The CDR3 sequence is 16 residues long. Per the germline V gene, CDR1 is PRHDT and CDR2 is FYEKMQ (reference sequence).

This clonotype was detected many times. This chain uses TRBV10-3 with TRBJ2-3; no reliable D call. The V gene's germline CDR1 is ENHRY and CDR2 SYGVKD. V was pared by 4 bases and J by 4 bases, with 18 bases between. CDR3 length equals 16 residues. DNA for the CDR3: TGTGCCATCAGTGGAAATCCACCAGGAAGTGCAGATACGCAGTATTTT. Translated, it gives CAISGNPPGSADTQYF.